The 9 T cell receptor beta chains below all came from one sample that was sequenced in a study of CD8 T cells in ankylosing spondylitis (dated by TCRdb to the late 2010s). Their recognized antigens are unknown. Broad study findings and their caveats: Blood from ankylosing spondylitis patients appeared to be characterized by a TCR beta motif made up of under ten highly homologous amino acid variants.

Library preparation used 5' RACE. TCRdb names Illumina HiSeq 2500 as the instrument used. Using fastp trimming at Q25 and MiXCR clonotype assembly, TCRdb reanalyzed the public sequencing data and kept in-frame beta chains. Records with the same CDR3 protein are collapsed into one entry carrying the most frequent genes and DNA. Within this sample are some 700,000 distinct CDR3 sequences, with around 20% of them counted one time only. The ten biggest clones cover around 19% of the sample. The specimen was blood, either unsorted or a sorted T cell fraction (not recorded which). The receptors were gathered from a male donor with ankylosing spondylitis.

The rearrangement joins TRBV12-3 or TRBV12-4 to TRBJ2-7, with a weak D call TRBD1 (5 bases). Trimming took off 5 bases at V and 0 bases at J, with 11 bases between the two ends. The CDR3 runs 14 residues. The CDR3 DNA reads TGTGCCAGCAGTGGTGCAGGGTTCTCCTACGAGCAGTACTTC. Translation gives CASSGAGFSYEQYF.

This clonotype has only a few counts. This chain joins TRBV6-2 or TRBV6-3 and TRBJ2-2; 11 nucleotides match TRBD2. The CDR3 length is 16 residues. The V and J ends lost 6 bases and 3 bases, in that order; junction bases with no gene match: 6. CDR1 is MNHEY, CDR2 SVGEGT, per germline. CDR3 in DNA: TGTGCCAGCAGACCCCTAGCGGGGGGAGACACCGGGGAGCTGTTTTTT. Translating gives CASRPLAGGDTGELFF.

The chain employs TRBV7-3 and TRBJ1-5; a possible D gene is TRBD1 (5 bases). Germline loops: CDR1 SGHTA, CDR2 FQGTGA. CDR3 length: 15 residues. The V end lost 2 bases, the J end lost 5 bases, and 13 bases lay between the germline ends. CDR3 protein: CASSLSAGDDQPQHF. CDR3 nucleotide sequence: TGTGCCAGCAGCTTATCGGCGGGGGATGATCAGCCCCAGCATTTT.

This clonotype was found many times. This chain links TRBV28 with TRBJ2-3, with TRBD2 identical over 7 bases. J lost 0 bases, V lost 1 base, and 13 bases had no gene match. The germline CDR1 and CDR2 sequences are MDHEN and SYDVKM. This CDR3 has 19 amino acids. CDR3 in amino acids: CASSLLLLASGGSTDTQYF. The CDR3 region has the DNA TGTGCCAGCAGTTTATTACTCTTGGCTAGCGGAGGTAGCACAGATACGCAGTATTTT.

Points on this clonotype: Sequence at one end of the junction differs from germline and may be a read error. In DNA form, the CDR3 reads TGTGCCAGCAGCCTAGCCCTAGCGGGGGCCTCGAGCACCGGGGAGCTGTTTTTT. As protein: CASSLALAGASSTGELFF. The chain recombines TRBV7-2 with TRBJ2-2, with TRBD2 identical over 10 bases. Germline CDR1 is SGHTA and CDR2 is FQGNSA. The CDR3 length is 18 residues.

This clonotype showed up just a few times. The rearrangement links TRBV12-3 or TRBV12-4 to TRBJ2-7, with 8 bases fitting TRBD2. V was pared by 5 bases and J by 6 bases, with 6 bases of the junction left unmatched. This CDR3 spans 13 amino acids. CDR3: CASSPPGGVEQYF. The CDR3 DNA follows: TGTGCCAGCAGTCCCCCGGGAGGGGTCGAGCAGTACTTC.

The chain recombines TRBV28 with TRBJ1-2; TRBD1 might be the D (5 bases). Germline V gene lookup returns CDR1 MDHEN and CDR2 SYDVKM. The CDR3 has 13 amino acids. Trimming pared 7 bases from V and 4 bases from J, leaving 13 bases between. The CDR3 spells CASISDSPYGYTF. The DNA for the CDR3 is TGTGCCAGCATTAGCGACAGCCCCTATGGCTACACCTTC.

The rearrangement links TRBV27 to TRBJ2-1; possibly TRBD1 or TRBD2 for D (7 bases each). In germline, CDR1 is MNHEY, CDR2 SMNVEV (reference sequence). V was clipped by 5 bases and J by 5 bases, with 28 bases between them. There are 19 residues in the CDR3. The CDR3 DNA reads as TGTGCCAGCAGTCGTTCGCCCGGCAGGGGGGGCCTTCAGGACAATGAGCAGTTCTTC. This encodes CASSRSPGRGGLQDNEQFF.

The rearrangement joins TRBV6-5 to TRBJ2-7; TRBD2 might be the D (6 bases). Trimming removed 4 bases at V and 2 bases at J, with 12 bases between. The CDR3 has 14 residues. CDR1 MNHEY and CDR2 SVGAGI come from the germline V gene. Written as DNA, the CDR3 is TGTGCCAGCAGTTCGGACTACCAAACCTACGAGCAGTACTTC. Translated: CASSSDYQTYEQYF.